This is a list of T cell receptor beta chains from one sample in a study of OX40 agonist ivuxolimab in advanced cancers. The table came from immunoSEQ multiplex PCR; TCRdb's copy has only in-frame clones and leaves some out. The sample holds tens of thousands of clones, 94% seen once. Sequenced material: CD4+ or CD8+ T cells sorted from blood, taken in a trial of the OX40 agonist ivuxolimab. These receptors came from an adult with an advanced solid tumor such as melanoma, head and neck, liver or kidney cancer. Each CDR3 is given with its conserved first and last residue. The D gene is left open where the match is weak. Size values are once, few and many counts, or a class for expanded clones, and some rows have none.

D gene	clone size	V gene	J gene	CDR3 protein	CDR3 DNA
TRBD1	-	TRBV7-9	TRBJ2-7	CASSPGQGLYEQYF	TGTGCCAGCAGCCCGGGACAGGGGTTGTACGAGCAGTACTTC
TRBD2	-	TRBV19	TRBJ2-7	CASSANLAGGTEQYF	TGTGCCAGTAGTGCTAACCTAGCGGGGGGAACCGAGCAGTACTTC
TRBD1	-	TRBV6-1	TRBJ2-7	CASSAGTGVYYEQYF	TGTGCCAGCAGTGCCGGGACAGGGGTTTACTACGAGCAGTACTTC
TRBD1	-	TRBV7-9	TRBJ2-1	CASSATGVLEQFF	TGTGCCAGCAGCGCAACAGGGGTGCTTGAGCAGTTCTTC
-	-	TRBV7-2	TRBJ1-1	CASSLAGGSEAFF	TGTGCCAGCAGCTTAGCCGGGGGAAGTGAAGCTTTCTTT
-	few	TRBV6-6	TRBJ2-7	CAGSGAERGEQYF	TGTGCCGGTTCCGGGGCCGAGAGAGGGGAGCAGTACTTC
-	-	TRBV7-9	TRBJ1-3	CASSFRDTGSLSSGNTIYF	TGTGCCAGCAGCTTCCGGGACACCGGCTCCCTTAGCTCTGGAAACACCATATATTTT
TRBD1	-	TRBV28	TRBJ1-5	CASSFGTANQPQHF	TGTGCCAGCAGTTTTGGGACAGCTAATCAGCCCCAGCATTTT
-	-	TRBV9	TRBJ1-1	CASSVPMGGVHMNTEAFF	TGTGCCAGCAGCGTACCCATGGGGGGGGTCCATATGAACACTGAAGCTTTCTTT
TRBD1	-	TRBV19	TRBJ1-1	CASVQGGNTEAFF	TGTGCCAGTGTTCAGGGGGGAAACACTGAAGCTTTCTTT
-	-	TRBV27	TRBJ1-6	CASSLTGTAGVMDSPLHF	TGTGCCAGCAGTTTAACGGGGACGGCAGGGGTTATGGATTCACCCCTCCACTTT
-	-	TRBV11-3	TRBJ2-7	CASSLAPLYEQYF	TGTGCCAGCAGCTTAGCCCCTCTCTACGAGCAGTACTTC
TRBD1	-	TRBV4-3	TRBJ1-6	CASSQDGPGQGNSPLHF	TGCGCCAGCAGCCAAGATGGCCCGGGACAGGGGAATTCACCCCTCCACTTT
-	-	TRBV27	TRBJ1-1	CASSLSGSLEAFF	TGTGCCAGCAGTTTATCGGGTTCTCTCGAAGCTTTCTTT
-	-	TRBV9	TRBJ2-2	CASSHTDTGELFF	TGTGCCAGCAGCCATACGGACACCGGGGAGCTGTTTTTT
-	-	TRBV25-1	TRBJ2-7	CASSEWGKANEQYF	TGTGCCAGCAGTGAATGGGGTAAGGCCAACGAGCAGTACTTC
-	-	TRBV4-1	TRBJ1-2	CASSQLRGGGYTF	TGCGCCAGCAGCCAGCTCAGGGGAGGAGGCTACACCTTC